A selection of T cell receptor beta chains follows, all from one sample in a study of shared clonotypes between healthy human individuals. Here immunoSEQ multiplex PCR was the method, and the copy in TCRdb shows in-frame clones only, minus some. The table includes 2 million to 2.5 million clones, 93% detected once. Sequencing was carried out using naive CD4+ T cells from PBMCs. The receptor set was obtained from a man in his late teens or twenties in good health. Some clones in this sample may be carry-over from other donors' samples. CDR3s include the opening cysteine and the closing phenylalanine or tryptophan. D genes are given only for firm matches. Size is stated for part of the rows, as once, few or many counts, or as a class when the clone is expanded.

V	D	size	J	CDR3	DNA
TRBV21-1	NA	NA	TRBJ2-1	CASSKVRARGQFF	TGTGCCAGCAGCAAAGTTCGAGCCAGGGGGCAGTTCTTC
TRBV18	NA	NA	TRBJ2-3	CASSPPGGSTDTQYF	TGTGCCAGCTCACCACCTGGAGGTAGCACAGATACGCAGTATTTT
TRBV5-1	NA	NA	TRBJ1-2	CASSLGTLNGYTF	TGCGCCAGCAGCTTGGGGACTCTCAATGGCTACACCTTC
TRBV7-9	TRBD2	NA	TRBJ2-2	CASSFGLADPTGTGELFF	TGTGCCAGCAGCTTTGGACTAGCGGACCCGACGGGGACCGGGGAGCTGTTTTTT
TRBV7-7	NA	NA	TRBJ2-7	CASSPRDNPYEQYF	TGTGCCAGCAGCCCACGGGACAACCCCTACGAGCAGTACTTC
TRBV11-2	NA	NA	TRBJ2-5	CASSLDWRQETQYF	TGTGCCAGCAGCCTCGATTGGAGGCAAGAGACCCAGTACTTC
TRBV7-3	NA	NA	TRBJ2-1	CASSPDAQPYNEQFF	TGTGCCAGCAGCCCGGACGCCCAACCCTACAATGAGCAGTTCTTC
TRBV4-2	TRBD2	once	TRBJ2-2	CASSQAPGLAGPNTGELFF	TGTGCCAGCAGCCAAGCGCCGGGACTAGCGGGGCCCAACACCGGGGAGCTGTTTTTT
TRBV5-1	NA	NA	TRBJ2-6	CASSWGASGANVLTF	TGCGCCAGCAGCTGGGGGGCCTCTGGGGCCAACGTCCTGACTTTC
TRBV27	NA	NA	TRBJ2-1	CASRPLSYNEQFF	TGTGCCAGCAGACCGCTCTCCTACAATGAGCAGTTCTTC
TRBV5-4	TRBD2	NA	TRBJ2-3	CASSVRLAGLTDTQYF	TGTGCCAGCAGCGTGAGACTAGCGGGACTCACAGATACGCAGTATTTT
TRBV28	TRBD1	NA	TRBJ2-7	CASSVRDRILSSYEQYF	TGTGCCAGCAGCGTCCGGGACAGGATTCTTAGCTCCTACGAGCAGTACTTC
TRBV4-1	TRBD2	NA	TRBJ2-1	CASSHPERDPYNEQFF	TGCGCCAGCAGCCATCCCGAGCGGGACCCCTACAATGAGCAGTTCTTC
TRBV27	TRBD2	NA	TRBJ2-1	CASTLSGGSYNEQFF	TGTGCCAGCACCCTCAGCGGGGGCTCCTACAATGAGCAGTTCTTC
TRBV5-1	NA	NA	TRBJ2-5	CASSLAGDLRETQYF	TGCGCCAGCAGCTTGGCAGGTGATCTGAGGGAGACCCAGTACTTC
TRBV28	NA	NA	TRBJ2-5	CASSPRGGAQEETQYF	TGTGCCAGCAGCCCCCGAGGGGGTGCCCAAGAAGAGACCCAGTACTTC
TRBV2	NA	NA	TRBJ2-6	CASSSSGAGTGANVLTF	TGTGCCAGCAGTTCCTCAGGGGCCGGAACTGGGGCCAACGTCCTGACTTTC
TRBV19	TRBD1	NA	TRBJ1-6	CASSYRGDSPLHF	TGTGCCAGTAGTTACAGGGGTGATTCACCCCTCCACTTT
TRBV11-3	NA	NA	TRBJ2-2	CASSSILRGVIGELFF	TGTGCCAGCAGCTCGATCCTGAGGGGAGTAATCGGGGAGCTGTTTTTT
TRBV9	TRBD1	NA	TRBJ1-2	CASSVVGTGAAYGYTF	TGTGCCAGCAGCGTAGTGGGGACAGGGGCTGCCTATGGCTACACCTTC
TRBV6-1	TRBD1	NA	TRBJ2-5	CASSGQGRQETQYF	TGTGCCAGCAGTGGACAGGGGAGGCAAGAGACCCAGTACTTC
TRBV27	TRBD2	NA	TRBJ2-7	CASSPLAGGPSEQYF	TGTGCCAGCAGTCCACTAGCGGGAGGGCCCTCAGAGCAGTACTTC
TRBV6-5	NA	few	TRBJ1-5	CASSALGQPQHF	TGTGCCAGCAGCGCCTTGGGTCAGCCCCAGCATTTT
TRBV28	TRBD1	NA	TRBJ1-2	CASSLGQGNGYTF	TGTGCCAGCAGTTTGGGACAGGGAAATGGCTACACCTTC
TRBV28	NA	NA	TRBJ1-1	CAAQAVLNTEAFF	TGTGCCGCCCAGGCGGTACTGAACACTGAAGCTTTCTTT
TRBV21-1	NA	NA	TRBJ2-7	CASLNNSAGYEQYF	TGTGCCAGCTTGAACAATTCAGCCGGCTACGAGCAGTACTTC
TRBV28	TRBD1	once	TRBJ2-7	CASAETGPLSYEQYF	TGTGCCAGCGCCGAGACAGGGCCCCTTAGCTACGAGCAGTACTTC
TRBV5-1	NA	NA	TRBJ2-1	CASSLSQLSSYNEQFF	TGCGCCAGCAGCCTTTCCCAACTCAGCTCCTACAATGAGCAGTTCTTC
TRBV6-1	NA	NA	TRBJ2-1	CASRSTGLYNEQFF	TGTGCCAGCCGTTCCACGGGGCTTTACAATGAGCAGTTCTTC
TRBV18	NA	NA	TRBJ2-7	CASSPGTNLYEQYF	TGTGCCAGCTCACCAGGGACCAACCTATACGAGCAGTACTTC
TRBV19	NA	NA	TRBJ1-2	CASSMSSMGPRQYGYTF	TGTGCCAGTAGTATGTCTAGTATGGGGCCGAGACAATATGGCTACACCTTC
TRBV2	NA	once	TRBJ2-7	CASSVQAQQYF	TGTGCCAGCAGTGTACAAGCTCAGCAGTACTTC
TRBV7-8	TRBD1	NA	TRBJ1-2	CASSRGQGYGYTF	TGTGCCAGCAGCAGGGGGCAGGGGTATGGCTACACCTTC
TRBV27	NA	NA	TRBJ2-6	CASSKSVSGANVLTF	TGTGCCAGCAGTAAGTCGGTCTCTGGGGCCAACGTCCTGACTTTC
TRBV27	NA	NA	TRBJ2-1	CASSLSSEPSRYNEQFF	TGTGCCAGCAGTTTAAGCTCTGAGCCTAGCCGATACAATGAGCAGTTCTTC
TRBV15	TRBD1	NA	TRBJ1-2	CATSRGTEDGYTF	TGTGCCACCAGCAGGGGGACAGAGGATGGCTACACCTTC
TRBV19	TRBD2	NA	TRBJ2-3	CASSQARLAGPDTQYF	TGTGCCAGTAGTCAGGCGAGACTAGCGGGCCCAGATACGCAGTATTTT
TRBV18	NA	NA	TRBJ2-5	CASSRIRGNQETQYF	TGTGCCAGCTCACGGATACGGGGAAACCAAGAGACCCAGTACTTC
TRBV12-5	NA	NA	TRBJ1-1	CASGLIRGQGHTEAFF	TGTGCTAGTGGTTTGATCCGGGGGCAGGGCCATACTGAAGCTTTCTTT
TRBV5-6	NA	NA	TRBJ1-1	CASSLTRSDTEAFF	TGTGCCAGCAGCCTGACCCGGTCGGACACTGAAGCTTTCTTT
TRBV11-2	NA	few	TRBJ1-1	CASSPIPGESTEAFF	TGTGCCAGCAGCCCCATTCCGGGGGAAAGCACTGAAGCTTTCTTT
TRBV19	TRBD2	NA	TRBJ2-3	CASSIRRWLAGISSTDTQYF	TGTGCCAGTAGTATTCGGAGGTGGCTAGCGGGAATATCTAGCACAGATACGCAGTATTTT
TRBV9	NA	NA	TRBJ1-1	CASSGGPNTEAFF	TGTGCCAGCAGCGGAGGTCCGAACACTGAAGCTTTCTTT
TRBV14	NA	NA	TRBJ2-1	CASSQELPQSSYNEQFF	TGTGCCAGCAGCCAAGAACTCCCTCAGAGCTCCTACAATGAGCAGTTCTTC
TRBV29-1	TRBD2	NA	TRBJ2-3	CSARGGSVTDTQYF	TGCAGTGCCCGGGGGGGGTCAGTCACAGATACGCAGTATTTT
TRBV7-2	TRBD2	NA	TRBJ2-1	CASSSPLAGVYNEQFF	TGTGCCAGCAGCTCCCCTCTAGCGGGAGTTTATAATGAGCAGTTCTTC
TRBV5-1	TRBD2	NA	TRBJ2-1	CASRPRLAGYSSYNEQFF	TGCGCCAGCCGCCCCAGACTAGCGGGATATAGCTCCTACAATGAGCAGTTCTTC
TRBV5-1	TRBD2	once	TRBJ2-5	CASSRGTSLYQETQYF	TGCGCCAGCAGCCGCGGGACTAGCCTGTACCAAGAGACCCAGTACTTC
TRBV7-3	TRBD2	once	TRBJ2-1	CASSQLAGRSYNEQFF	TGTGCCAGCAGCCAACTAGCGGGCCGCTCCTACAATGAGCAGTTCTTC
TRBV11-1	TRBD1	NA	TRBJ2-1	CASSFRDREHNEQFF	TGTGCCAGCAGCTTCCGGGACAGGGAACACAATGAGCAGTTCTTC
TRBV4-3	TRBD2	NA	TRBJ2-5	CASSPGTSGIYRETQYF	TGCGCCAGCAGCCCCGGGACTAGCGGGATCTATCGAGAGACCCAGTACTTC
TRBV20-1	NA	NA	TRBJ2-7	CSAPRGFEQYF	TGCAGTGCCCCCCGCGGCTTCGAGCAGTACTTC
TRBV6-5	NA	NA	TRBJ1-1	CASSYDGRGNTEAFF	TGTGCCAGCAGTTACGATGGCAGGGGGAACACTGAAGCTTTCTTT
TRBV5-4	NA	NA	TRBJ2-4	CASSLDVSGGIQYF	TGTGCCAGCAGCTTGGATGTGTCCGGAGGCATTCAGTACTTC